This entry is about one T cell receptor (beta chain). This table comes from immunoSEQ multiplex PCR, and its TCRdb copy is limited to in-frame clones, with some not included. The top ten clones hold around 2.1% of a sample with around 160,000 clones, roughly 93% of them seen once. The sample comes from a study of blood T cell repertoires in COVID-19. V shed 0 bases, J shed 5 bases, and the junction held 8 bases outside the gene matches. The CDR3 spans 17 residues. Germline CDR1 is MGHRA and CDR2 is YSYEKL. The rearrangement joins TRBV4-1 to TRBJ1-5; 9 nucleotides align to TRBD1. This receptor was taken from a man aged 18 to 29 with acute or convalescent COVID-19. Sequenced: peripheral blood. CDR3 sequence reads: CASSQDLGTGQDQPQHF. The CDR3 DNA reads TGCGCCAGCAGCCAAGATCTCGGGACAGGGCAAGATCAGCCCCAGCATTTT.